This T cell receptor (beta chain) was sequenced during a study of human T cells and chemical hapten exposure. Study results and caveats: TCRs whose frequency exceeded 1 in 1000 remained the same following DPC sensitization.

Attachment of unique molecular identifiers to individual cDNA molecules was performed in the library. TCRdb reprocessed the RACE reads with MiXCR, giving one entry per CDR3 protein. The repertoire holds about 340,000 distinct CDR3 sequences, with 5.5% to 8% as singletons. Specified time point: patch test 1, 2 weeks after DPC sensitization. Noted treatment: therapeutic diphenylcyclopropenone sensitization with weekly scalp DPC. Trimming took 0 bases from V and 3 from J; bases not matched to a gene: 11. Looked up from germline, CDR1 is SQVTM and CDR2 is ANQGSEA. The CDR3 totals 16 residues. This clonotype appeared many times. Its antigen is currently unknown.

Source: whole blood, taken in connection with sensitization to the hapten diphenylcyclopropenone (DPC). This chain uses TRBV29-1 with TRBJ2-7; 7 nucleotides line up with TRBD1. This sequence was found in a woman between 18 and 30 years old with alopecia areata. Some clones in this sample may be carry-over from other donors' samples. CDR3: CSVEDGSTGNFYEQYF. DNA of the CDR3: TGCAGCGTTGAAGATGGCTCGACAGGGAACTTCTACGAGCAGTACTTC.